Included here is one T cell receptor beta chain sequence, with context. The CDR3 sequence is 14 residues long. The V gene's germline CDR1 is SGHAT and CDR2 FQNNGV. V was clipped by 1 base and J by 5 bases, with 11 bases between them. Per the authors' pipeline: Amplification of reference gene primers provided the estimated nucleated cell counts. Data came from immunoSEQ multiplex PCR; TCRdb stores just in-frame clones and leaves some out. V and J calls and clone size are those listed in that table; D and trimming were worked out from the DNA. The sample records about 210,000 clones, about 85% being singletons. The data are from a study of blood T cell repertoires in COVID-19. Turning to the study itself: The United States, Italy and Spain provided the acute and convalescent COVID-19 samples. Sources were T cells, B-cell-depleted T cells, or PBMCs; the material itself was cDNA or gDNA.

This clonotype originated in a man aged 35-49 years with acute or convalescent COVID-19. The sample taken for sequencing was peripheral blood. The rearrangement uses TRBV11-2 and TRBJ2-5; no definite D call. CDR3: CASSLAPSGETQYF. The CDR3 coding sequence is TGTGCCAGCAGCTTAGCCCCTAGTGGGGAGACCCAGTACTTC.